This T cell receptor (beta chain) was captured by sequencing in a study of blood T cell repertoires in COVID-19. About the study: Samples representing acute and convalescent COVID-19 were sourced from the United States, Italy and Spain. Sample material is recorded as cDNA or gDNA derived from T cells, B-cell-depleted T cells, or PBMCs.

Per the original methods: It was from reference gene primer amplification that nucleated cell counts were estimated. Sequencing was performed with immunoSEQ multiplex PCR; in TCRdb, only in-frame clones are kept and a portion is missing. V, J and clone size were drawn from that table, and D and trimming were deduced from the DNA. The table has tens of thousands of clones, approximately 89% seen once; the top ten hold around 9%. Germline-derived CDR1 and CDR2 are KGHSH and LQKENI. V was pared by 0 bases and J by 2 bases, with 10 bases between. This CDR3 has 15 amino acids. The genes are TRBV18 and TRBJ1-2; D is possibly TRBD1 (5 bases). This clonotype originated in a woman aged 70 to 79 with acute or convalescent COVID-19. The sample taken for sequencing was peripheral blood. For the CDR3, the DNA is TGTGCCAGCTCACCACCTACCGCAGGGAACTATGGCTACACCTTC. It codes for CASSPPTAGNYGYTF.